Listed below are T cell receptor beta chains from one sample, sequenced in a study of cytomegalovirus exposure and HLA in healthy donors. Measured with immunoSEQ multiplex PCR; TCRdb has only the in-frame clones, and not every one. The sample contains over 90,000 clones, approximately 64% of which appear only once. Sequencing used PBMCs. These receptors came from a woman aged 45-65 years in good health and CMV-seronegative. Both conserved end residues are part of each CDR3. D genes are given only for firm matches. A clone size is listed for some rows: how often the clone was seen (once, few, many), or a class if it is expanded.

few	TRBD1	TRBV19	TRBJ2-5	CASSTSGTGGETQYF	TGTGCCAGTAGTACATCCGGGACAGGGGGGGAGACCCAGTACTTC
-	-	TRBV5-5	TRBJ1-1	CASSKQGVGGEAFF	TGTGCCAGCAGCAAACAGGGTGTTGGCGGTGAAGCTTTCTTT
few	TRBD2	TRBV6-1	TRBJ2-1	CATQRGTTYNEQFF	TGTGCCACCCAACGCGGGACTACCTACAATGAGCAGTTCTTC
-	TRBD2	TRBV5-1	TRBJ2-2	CASSTRTSGGTTGELFF	TGCGCCAGCAGCACCCGGACTAGCGGGGGAACGACCGGGGAGCTGTTTTTT
-	-	TRBV7-6	TRBJ2-7	CASSSQEGAGSYEQYF	TGTGCCAGCAGCTCCCAGGAGGGGGCAGGGAGCTACGAGCAGTACTTC
few	TRBD2	TRBV18	TRBJ2-2	CASSPGTSGRTGELFF	TGTGCCAGCTCACCGGGGACTAGCGGGAGGACCGGGGAGCTGTTTTTT
few	TRBD2	TRBV19	TRBJ2-7	CASSRRSGGDTYEQYF	TGTGCCAGTAGTAGGAGGAGCGGGGGTGACACCTACGAGCAGTACTTC
-	-	TRBV11-2	TRBJ2-3	CASSLESPSGPSTDTQYF	TGTGCCAGCAGCTTAGAGTCGCCCAGCGGGCCTAGCACAGATACGCAGTATTTT
-	-	TRBV28	TRBJ1-4	CASSVGGANEKLFF	TGTGCCAGCAGTGTGGGGGGAGCTAATGAAAAACTGTTTTTT
-	TRBD1	TRBV4-2	TRBJ2-3	CASSPGQGAGTDTQYF	TGTGCCAGCAGCCCAGGACAGGGGGCCGGTACAGATACGCAGTATTTT
once	TRBD1	TRBV11-3	TRBJ1-1	CASSLDGEDRGATEAFF	TGTGCCAGCAGCTTAGACGGGGAGGACAGGGGGGCCACTGAAGCTTTCTTT
-	TRBD2	TRBV5-3	TRBJ2-7	CARSLSKVAGDPYEQYF	TGTGCCAGAAGCTTGTCAAAGGTAGCGGGGGACCCCTACGAGCAGTACTTC
-	-	TRBV7-6	TRBJ2-3	CASPGWGTDTQYF	TGTGCCAGCCCCGGGTGGGGCACAGATACGCAGTATTTT
-	TRBD1	TRBV19	TRBJ1-1	CASSIDRVFTNTEAFF	TGTGCCAGTAGTATTGACAGGGTTTTCACGAACACTGAAGCTTTCTTT
few	-	TRBV5-6	TRBJ2-7	CASSPRGYEQYF	TGTGCCAGCAGCCCCAGGGGCTACGAGCAGTACTTC
-	TRBD1	TRBV4-3	TRBJ1-2	CASSQQGQGAGYGYTF	TGCGCCAGCAGCCAACAGGGGCAGGGGGCCGGATATGGCTACACCTTC
-	TRBD1	TRBV19	TRBJ1-1	CASSVTGVNTEAFF	TGTGCCAGTAGTGTGACAGGGGTCAACACTGAAGCTTTCTTT
-	TRBD1	TRBV7-9	TRBJ1-6	CASSLGGGRDYSPLHF	TGTGCCAGCAGCTTAGGAGGGGGCCGCGATTATTCACCCCTCCACTTT
-	-	TRBV5-6	TRBJ2-1	CASSLVIQEQFF	TGTGCCAGCAGCTTGGTAATACAGGAGCAGTTCTTC
-	-	TRBV25-1	TRBJ1-2	CASSDPGGNYGYTF	TGTGCCAGCAGTGACCCCGGGGGGAACTATGGCTACACCTTC
-	TRBD2	TRBV4-2	TRBJ2-1	CASSRRTSGIDNEQFF	TGTGCCAGCAGCCGCCGGACTAGCGGGATCGACAATGAGCAGTTCTTC
-	-	TRBV13	TRBJ2-2	CASTATGRPGELFF	TGTGCCAGCACGGCGACAGGGAGGCCCGGGGAGCTGTTTTTT
few	TRBD2	TRBV28	TRBJ2-5	CATRRAGETQYF	TGTGCCACTCGGAGAGCGGGGGAGACCCAGTACTTC
-	TRBD2	TRBV7-9	TRBJ2-3	CASSWGLAPDTQYF	TGTGCCAGCAGCTGGGGACTAGCCCCAGATACGCAGTATTTT
-	TRBD1	TRBV5-6	TRBJ2-7	CASSLTGDRSYEQYF	TGTGCCAGCAGCTTAACCGGGGACAGGTCCTACGAGCAGTACTTC
-	TRBD2	TRBV6-1	TRBJ2-2	CASSALATGIGANTGELFF	TGTGCCAGCAGTGCACTAGCGACGGGGATAGGCGCGAACACCGGGGAGCTGTTTTTT
-	TRBD2	TRBV28	TRBJ2-2	CASSIRSGKPGELFF	TGTGCCAGCAGTATTCGTAGCGGGAAACCCGGGGAGCTGTTTTTT
-	TRBD1	TRBV10-2	TRBJ2-7	CASSRQGAYEQYF	TGCGCCAGCAGCAGACAGGGGGCATACGAGCAGTACTTC
-	TRBD1	TRBV7-6	TRBJ1-4	CASSLVVRGPRIGANEKLFF	TGTGCCAGCAGCTTAGTAGTCAGGGGGCCTCGGATAGGCGCTAATGAAAAACTGTTTTTT
-	-	TRBV7-2	TRBJ2-7	CASSTGTHTAYEQYF	TGTGCCAGCAGCACCGGGACTCACACGGCCTACGAGCAGTACTTC
-	-	TRBV30	TRBJ2-5	CAWSVGVQETQYF	TGTGCCTGGAGTGTGGGCGTTCAAGAGACCCAGTACTTC
-	-	TRBV7-8	TRBJ2-5	CASSLGAGVETQYF	TGTGCCAGCAGCTTAGGGGCAGGGGTGGAGACCCAGTACTTC
-	TRBD1	TRBV10-1	TRBJ2-7	CASRAGTGREQYF	TGCGCCAGCAGGGCCGGGACAGGCCGCGAGCAGTACTTC
-	-	TRBV28	TRBJ1-2	CASSPAIEGLGYTF	TGTGCCAGCAGTCCCGCAATAGAGGGCCTGGGCTACACCTTC
few	TRBD1	TRBV19	TRBJ2-1	CASSADRGPGYNEQFF	TGTGCCAGTAGTGCCGACAGGGGGCCAGGCTACAATGAGCAGTTCTTC
-	TRBD2	TRBV5-1	TRBJ2-5	CASSPGLVETQYF	TGCGCCAGCAGCCCGGGACTAGTAGAGACCCAGTACTTC
-	-	TRBV13	TRBJ2-1	CASSKGPRGSYNEQFF	TGTGCCAGCAGCAAAGGCCCTCGAGGGTCCTACAATGAGCAGTTCTTC
-	TRBD1	TRBV6-1	TRBJ1-1	CASSADRGDTEAFF	TGTGCCAGCAGTGCGGACAGGGGGGACACTGAAGCTTTCTTT
-	-	TRBV4-1	TRBJ2-7	CASSLSGAYEQYF	TGCGCCAGCAGCCTATCAGGGGCCTACGAGCAGTACTTC
-	-	TRBV6-5	TRBJ2-5	CASRLQGSHETQYF	TGTGCCAGCAGACTACAGGGTTCTCACGAGACCCAGTACTTC
once	TRBD2	TRBV5-5	TRBJ2-7	CASSFATSANYEQYF	TGTGCCAGCAGCTTCGCGACTAGCGCCAACTACGAGCAGTACTTC
-	-	TRBV5-6	TRBJ1-2	CASSAGGWGYTF	TGTGCCAGCAGCGCAGGAGGGTGGGGCTACACCTTC
-	-	TRBV6-4	TRBJ1-6	CASSARRNSPLHF	TGTGCCAGCAGTGCCCGCAGAAATTCACCCCTCCACTTT
-	-	TRBV2	TRBJ1-4	CASRASTGGEKLFF	TGTGCCAGCAGAGCTTCGACAGGAGGAGAAAAACTGTTTTTT
-	-	TRBV4-2	TRBJ2-3	CASSPGGSTQYF	TGTGCCAGCAGCCCGGGTGGGAGTACGCAGTATTTT